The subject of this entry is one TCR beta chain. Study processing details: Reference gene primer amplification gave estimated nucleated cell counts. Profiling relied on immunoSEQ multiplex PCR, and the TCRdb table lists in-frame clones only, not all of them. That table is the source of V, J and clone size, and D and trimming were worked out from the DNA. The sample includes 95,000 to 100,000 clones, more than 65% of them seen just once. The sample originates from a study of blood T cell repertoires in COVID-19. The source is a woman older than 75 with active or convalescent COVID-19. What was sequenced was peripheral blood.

CDR3 region: CASRRQGRTEAFF. CDR3 in DNA: TGTGCCAGCAGGCGACAGGGGCGCACTGAAGCTTTCTTT. The chain carries TRBV28 and TRBJ1-1, with 8 bases aligning to TRBD1. The CDR3 runs 13 residues. Germline V gene sequence: CDR1 MDHEN, CDR2 SYDVKM. The trim removed 6 bases at V and 4 bases at J, leaving 4 bases unmatched. The full variable domain, rest sourced from reference TRBV28 and TRBJ1-1, is DVKVTQSSRYLVKRTGEKVFLECVQDMDHENMFWYRQDPGLGLRLIYFSYDVKMKEKGDIPEGYSVSREKKERFSLILESASTNQTSMYLCASRRQGRTEAFFGQGTRLTVV.